This T cell receptor beta chain was sequenced in a study of human T cells and chemical hapten exposure. Whole-study results and caveats: The number of TCRs over 1 in 1000 frequency stayed unchanged after DPC. Donors had alopecia, so their immune response may differ from healthy people's.

CDR1 and CDR2 from the germline V gene are MNHEY and SVGAGI. This CDR3 comprises 17 residues. V lost 0 bases to trimming and J lost 8 bases, with 20 bases between them. This sample's time point: patch test 3, about 24 weeks after DPC sensitization. Treatment meaning: therapeutic diphenylcyclopropenone sensitization with weekly scalp DPC. Ahead of applying each patch test, blood was sampled. This clonotype was seen ten or more times. Its antigen remains unidentified. Unique molecular identifiers were affixed to discrete cDNA molecules within the library. MiXCR was run by TCRdb on the RACE reads, yielding one entry per CDR3 protein. This table holds roughly 89,000 distinct CDR3 sequences, about a tenth found once.

The chain recombines TRBV6-5 with TRBJ2-1, with D possibly TRBD2 on 6 matching bases. Source: whole blood, taken in connection with sensitization to the hapten diphenylcyclopropenone (DPC). This clonotype originated in a woman aged 25-40 years with alopecia areata. Some clones in this sample may be carry-over from other donors' samples. DNA for the CDR3: TGTGCCAGCAGTTACTCGAACGGGGGTTTTGGTGCTTATGAGCAGTTCTTC. It encodes CASSYSNGGFGAYEQFF.